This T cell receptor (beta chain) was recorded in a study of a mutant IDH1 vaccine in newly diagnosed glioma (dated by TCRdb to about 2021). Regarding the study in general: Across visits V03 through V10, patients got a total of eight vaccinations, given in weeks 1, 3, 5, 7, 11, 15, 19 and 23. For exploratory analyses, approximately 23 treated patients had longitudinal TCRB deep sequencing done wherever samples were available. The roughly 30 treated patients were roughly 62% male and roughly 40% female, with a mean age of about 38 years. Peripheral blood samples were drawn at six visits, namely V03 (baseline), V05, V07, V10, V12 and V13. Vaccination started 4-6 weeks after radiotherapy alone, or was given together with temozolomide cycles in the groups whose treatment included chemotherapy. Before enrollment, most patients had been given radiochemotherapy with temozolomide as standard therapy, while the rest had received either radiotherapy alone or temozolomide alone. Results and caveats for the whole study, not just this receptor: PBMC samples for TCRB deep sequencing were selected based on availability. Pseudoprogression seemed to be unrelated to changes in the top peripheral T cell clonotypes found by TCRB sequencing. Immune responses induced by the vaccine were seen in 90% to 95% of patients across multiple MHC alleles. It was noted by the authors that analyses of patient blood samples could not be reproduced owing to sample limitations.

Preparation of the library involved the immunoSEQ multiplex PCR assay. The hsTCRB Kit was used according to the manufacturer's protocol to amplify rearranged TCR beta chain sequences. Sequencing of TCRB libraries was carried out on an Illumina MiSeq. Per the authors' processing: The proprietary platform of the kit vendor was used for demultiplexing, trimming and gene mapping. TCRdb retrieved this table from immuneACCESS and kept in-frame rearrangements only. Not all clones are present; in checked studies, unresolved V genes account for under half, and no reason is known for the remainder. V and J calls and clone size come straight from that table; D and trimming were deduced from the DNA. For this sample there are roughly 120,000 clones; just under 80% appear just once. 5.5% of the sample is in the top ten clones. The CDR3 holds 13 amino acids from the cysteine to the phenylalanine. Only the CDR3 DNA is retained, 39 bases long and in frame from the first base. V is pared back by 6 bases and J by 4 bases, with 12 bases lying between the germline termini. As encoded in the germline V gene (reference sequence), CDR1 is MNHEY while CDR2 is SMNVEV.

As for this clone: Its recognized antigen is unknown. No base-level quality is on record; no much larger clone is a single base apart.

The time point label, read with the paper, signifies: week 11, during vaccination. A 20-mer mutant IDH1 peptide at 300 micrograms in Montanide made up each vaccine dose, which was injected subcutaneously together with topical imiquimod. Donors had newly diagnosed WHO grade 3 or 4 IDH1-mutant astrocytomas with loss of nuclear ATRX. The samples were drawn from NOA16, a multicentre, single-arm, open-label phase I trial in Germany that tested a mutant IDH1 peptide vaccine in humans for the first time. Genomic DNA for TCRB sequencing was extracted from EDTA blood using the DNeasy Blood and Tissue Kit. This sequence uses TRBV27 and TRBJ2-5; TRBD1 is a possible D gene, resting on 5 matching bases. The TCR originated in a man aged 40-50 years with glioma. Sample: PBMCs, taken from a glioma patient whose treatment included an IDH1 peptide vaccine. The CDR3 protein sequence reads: CASSRLGRETQYF. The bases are TGTGCCAGCAGCCGTTTGGGGCGAGAGACCCAGTACTTC.